This T cell receptor beta chain came from a study of Ad26.COV2.S vaccination and SARS-CoV-2 variants. Note on this clone: Its antigen is as yet unknown.

Treatment specified: roughly 19 received Ad26.COV2.S at low or high dose, single or two shots; five or six received placebo; per-sample allocation not given. The study sampled participants on day 63 after the first vaccine or placebo injection. Whole-study findings and limits: Spike-specific TCR breadth in vaccine recipients exceeded that seen in placebo recipients.

Method: immunoSEQ multiplex PCR; TCRdb's copy keeps in-frame clones and lacks some. This table holds roughly 390,000 clones, around 85% found once. The junction had 10 bases not matched to a gene; V was cut back by 4 bases and J by 1 base. The CDR3 sequence is 17 residues long. V and J are TRBV23-1 and TRBJ1-1, with TRBD1 identical over 9 bases. TRBV23-1 is known as an ORF, though its function is uncertain. This receptor was taken from a person between 18 and 60 years old who received the Ad26.COV2.S COVID-19 vaccine or a placebo. This specimen was peripheral blood, taken in a trial of Ad26.COV2.S vaccine versus placebo. The CDR3 DNA reads as TGCGCCAGCAGTCCCCGGACAGGGGCTAGGACGAACACTGAAGCTTTCTTT. This gives the protein CASSPRTGARTNTEAFF.